These 2 T cell receptor beta chains were sequenced from one sample in a study of vaccination and CD4 T cells after COVID-19. Treatment indicated: roughly 10-day PBMC culture with coronavirus spike peptide pools or control peptides (ViraFEST assay). The Oncomine TCR Beta short-read assay generated sequence data from the DNA of cultured CD4+ T cells. From the PCR reads, TCRdb called clonotypes with MiXCR, one entry per CDR3 protein. Counted here are over 8,500 distinct CDR3 sequences, over 40% occurring once; the ten biggest clones make up about a fifth. Their antigens remain unidentified. Sequencing input: CD4+ T cells from blood, cultured in vitro. The origin of the receptors is a human donor who had recovered from COVID-19.

This clonotype was recorded a few times. This chain connects TRBV11-2 to TRBJ1-2, with a tentative D call TRBD1 (5 bases). V lost 2 bases to trimming and J lost 7 bases, with 26 bases between them. The CDR3 sequence is 18 residues long. CDR1 and CDR2 (germline): SGHAT, FQNNGV. The CDR3 reads CASSLFNWDRRTGVGYTF. The CDR3 coding sequence is TGTGCCAGCAGCTTATTTAATTGGGACCGGCGCACAGGTGTTGGCTACACCTTC.

This clonotype is deemed large. The chain employs TRBV6-1 and TRBJ2-2, with 12 bases that match TRBD2. The CDR3 has 16 residues. V shed 8 bases and J 3 bases; nucleotides not matched to a gene: 7. Germline loops: CDR1 MNHNS, CDR2 SASEGT. The CDR3 coding sequence is TGTGCCAGCTCTGATCTAGCGGGGGGGCACACCGGGGAGCTGTTTTTT. Protein: CASSDLAGGHTGELFF.